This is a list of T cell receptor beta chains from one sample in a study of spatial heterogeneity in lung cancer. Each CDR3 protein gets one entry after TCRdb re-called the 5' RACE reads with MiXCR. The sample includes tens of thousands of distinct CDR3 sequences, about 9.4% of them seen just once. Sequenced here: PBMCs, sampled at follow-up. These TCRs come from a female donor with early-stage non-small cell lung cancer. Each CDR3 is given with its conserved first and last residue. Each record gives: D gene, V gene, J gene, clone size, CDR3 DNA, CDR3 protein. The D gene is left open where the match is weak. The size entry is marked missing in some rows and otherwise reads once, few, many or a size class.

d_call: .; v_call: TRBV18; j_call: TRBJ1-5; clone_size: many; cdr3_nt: TGTGCCAGCTCACCAGATAGCAATCAGCCCCAGCATTTT; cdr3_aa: CASSPDSNQPQHF
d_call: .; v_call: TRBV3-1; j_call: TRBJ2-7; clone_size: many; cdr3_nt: TGTGCCAGCAGCCAAGTCTTTGCTAGCCCTTCCTACGAGCAGTACTTC; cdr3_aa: CASSQVFASPSYEQYF
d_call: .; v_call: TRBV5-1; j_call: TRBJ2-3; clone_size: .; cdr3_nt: TGCGCCAGCAGCGACGTTGGGGGCACAGATACGCAGTATTTT; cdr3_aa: CASSDVGGTDTQYF
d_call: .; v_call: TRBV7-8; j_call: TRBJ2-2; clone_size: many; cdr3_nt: TGTGCCAGCAGTCTCGCCCGGCAGGCCAACACCGGGGAGCTGTTTTTT; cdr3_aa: CASSLARQANTGELFF
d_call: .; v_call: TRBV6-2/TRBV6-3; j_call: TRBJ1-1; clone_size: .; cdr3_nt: TGTGCCAGCAGTGTGCAGGGAGGTAGAGCTTTCTTT; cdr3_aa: CASSVQGGRAFF
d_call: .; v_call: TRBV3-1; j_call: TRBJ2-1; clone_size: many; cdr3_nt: TGTGCCAGCAGCCAAAGGACAGGGTTGGCTAGCGGGGCTAATGAGCAGTTCTTC; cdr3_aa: CASSQRTGLASGANEQFF
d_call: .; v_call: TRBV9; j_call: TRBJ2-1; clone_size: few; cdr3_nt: TGTGCCAGCAGCCGGTCGGGGGCCGGCTCCTACAATGAGCAGTTCTTC; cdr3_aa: CASSRSGAGSYNEQFF
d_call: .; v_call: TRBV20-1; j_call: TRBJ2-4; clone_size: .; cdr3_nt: TGCAGTGCTAGACAGGGGGGGCCGGCCAAAAACATTCAGTACTTC; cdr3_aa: CSARQGGPAKNIQYF
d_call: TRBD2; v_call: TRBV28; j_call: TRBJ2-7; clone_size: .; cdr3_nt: TGTGCCAGCAGTTTCACGGGGGGAGATTACGAGCAGTACTTC; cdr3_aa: CASSFTGGDYEQYF
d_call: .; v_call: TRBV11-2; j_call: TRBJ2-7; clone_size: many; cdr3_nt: TGTGCCAGCAGCGTAAACTACGAGCAGTACTTC; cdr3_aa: CASSVNYEQYF
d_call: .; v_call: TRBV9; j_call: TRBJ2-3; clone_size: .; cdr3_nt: TGTGCCAGCAGCTCTGCCCCCGGGGGCGCTTTCACAGATACGCAGTATTTT; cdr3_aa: CASSSAPGGAFTDTQYF
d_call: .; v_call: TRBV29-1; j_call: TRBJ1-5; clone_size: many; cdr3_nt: TGCAGCGTTGCTGTGGATAGCAATCAGCCCCAGCATTTT; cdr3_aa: CSVAVDSNQPQHF
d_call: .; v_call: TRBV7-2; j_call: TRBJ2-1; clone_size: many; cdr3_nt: TGTGCCAGCAGCGAACTACGTAATATCGGTGAGCAGTTCTTC; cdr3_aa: CASSELRNIGEQFF
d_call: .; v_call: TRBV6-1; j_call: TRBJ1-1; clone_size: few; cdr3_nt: TGTGCCAGCCGGCTGAGGACCGCGAACACTGAAGCTTTCTTT; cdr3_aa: CASRLRTANTEAFF
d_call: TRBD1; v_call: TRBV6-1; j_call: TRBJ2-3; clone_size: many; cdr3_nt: TGTGCCAGCTCCCGCCTTTTAGGACAGGGGTGGGATACGCAGTATTTT; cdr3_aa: CASSRLLGQGWDTQYF
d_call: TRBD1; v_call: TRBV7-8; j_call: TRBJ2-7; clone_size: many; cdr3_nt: TGTGCCAGCAGCCCCGGGACAGTCACAGAGGCCTACGAGCAGTACTTC; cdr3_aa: CASSPGTVTEAYEQYF
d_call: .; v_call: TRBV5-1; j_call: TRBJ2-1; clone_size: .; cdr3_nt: TGCGCCAGCAGCTTGGACCGGGGGCGGGATGAGCAGTTCTTC; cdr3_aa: CASSLDRGRDEQFF
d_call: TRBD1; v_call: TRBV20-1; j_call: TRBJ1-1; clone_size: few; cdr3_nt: TGCAGTGCTAGAGATAGGGGACAGGGCACTGAAGCTTTCTTT; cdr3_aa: CSARDRGQGTEAFF
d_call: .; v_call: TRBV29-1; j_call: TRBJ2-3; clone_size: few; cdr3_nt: TGCAGCGCCAGTTGGGGCACAGATACGCAGTATTTT; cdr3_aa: CSASWGTDTQYF
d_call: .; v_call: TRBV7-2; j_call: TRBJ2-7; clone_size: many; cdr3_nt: TGTGCCAGCAGTCATCCCGGGACGCCTTACGAGCAGTACTTC; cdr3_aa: CASSHPGTPYEQYF
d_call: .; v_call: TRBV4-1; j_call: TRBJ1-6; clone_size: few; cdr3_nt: TGCGCCAGCAGCCGCGCGGGGCCAAATTCACCCCTCCACTTT; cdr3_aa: CASSRAGPNSPLHF
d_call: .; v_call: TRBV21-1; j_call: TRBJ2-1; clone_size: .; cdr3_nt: TGTGCCAGCAACAAAGAAGGCAGGGGAGTTTGGAATGAGCAGTTCTTC; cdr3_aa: CASNKEGRGVWNEQFF
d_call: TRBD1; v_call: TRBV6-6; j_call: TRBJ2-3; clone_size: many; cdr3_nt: TGTGCCAGCAGTTACTCGAAACAGGGGAGTTTATTGGGTACGCAGTATTTT; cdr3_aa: CASSYSKQGSLLGTQYF
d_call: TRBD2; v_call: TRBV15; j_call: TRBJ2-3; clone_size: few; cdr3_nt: TGTGCCACCAGCGGGAGACTAGCGGGCGGCACAGATACGCAGTATTTT; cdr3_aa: CATSGRLAGGTDTQYF
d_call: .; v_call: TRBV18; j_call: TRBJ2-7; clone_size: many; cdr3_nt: TGTGCCAGCTCACCGTCCGCGGGGTACGAGCAGTACTTC; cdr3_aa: CASSPSAGYEQYF